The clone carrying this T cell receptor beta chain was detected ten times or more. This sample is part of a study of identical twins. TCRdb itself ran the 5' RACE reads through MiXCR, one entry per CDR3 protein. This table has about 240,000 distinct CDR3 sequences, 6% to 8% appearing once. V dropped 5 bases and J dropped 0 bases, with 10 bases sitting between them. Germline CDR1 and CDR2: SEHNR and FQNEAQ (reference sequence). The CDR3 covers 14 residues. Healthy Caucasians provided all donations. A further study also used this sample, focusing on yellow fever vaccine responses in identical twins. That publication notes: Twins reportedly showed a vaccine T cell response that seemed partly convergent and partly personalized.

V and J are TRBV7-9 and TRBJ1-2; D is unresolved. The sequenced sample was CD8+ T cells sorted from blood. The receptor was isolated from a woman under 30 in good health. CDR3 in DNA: TGTGCCAGCAGCCTAGGATCGGCTAACTATGGCTACACCTTC. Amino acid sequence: CASSLGSANYGYTF.